This T cell receptor (beta chain) is from a study of blood T cell repertoires in COVID-19. On the study more broadly: Acute and convalescent COVID-19 specimens originated in the United States, Italy and Spain. T cells, B-cell-depleted T cells, or PBMCs supplied cDNA or gDNA.

This CDR3 contains 12 residues. CDR1 LGHDT and CDR2 YNNKEL come from the germline V gene (reference sequence). V was cut by 3 bases and J by 7 bases, with 7 bases left in between. As processed by the authors: Amplifying reference gene primers gave estimates of nucleated cell counts. Sequencing used immunoSEQ multiplex PCR; TCRdb keeps in-frame clones, though not all of them. The D gene and trimming were derived from the DNA, and the V and J assignments and clone size from that table. The sample yields about 110,000 clones, around 89% seen once. Sequenced input: peripheral blood. This TCR derives from a woman between 50 and 59 years old with acute or convalescent COVID-19. The chain is built from TRBV3-1 (or the pseudogene TRBV3-2) and TRBJ2-1, with D unclear. The CDR3 sequence is CASSQSENEQFF. The CDR3 DNA reads as TGTGCCAGCAGCCAGTCGGAGAATGAGCAGTTCTTC.